This TCR beta chain was sequenced for a study (dated by TCRdb to the mid-2010s). Describing the broader study: The study examined whether tumor-infiltrating Tregs in breast cancer are drawn from blood Tregs or arise in situ by conversion from other CD4+ T cell subsets. The paper's findings and limits, for the study overall: The TCR alpha and beta sequences of tumor-infiltrating Tregs showed the greatest overlap with tumor naive CD4+ T cells, followed by blood naive CD4+ T cells. Rather than covering whole repertoires, validation in the larger cohort was restricted to a single TCR beta V-J rearrangement. Tumor memory CD4+ T cell TCR gene usage was found to cluster with blood and lymph node memory CD4+ cells and with lymph node naive CD4+ cells.

Amplification of full-length TCR variable regions was done by 5' RACE PCR using constant-region reverse primers, and this step was followed by semi-nested PCR with Nested Universal Primer A. Using the ReliaPrep RNA Cell Miniprep System, total RNA was extracted, and the SMARTer RACE 5'/3' Kit was then used to reverse transcribe the RNA into 5'RACE-ready cDNA. An Illumina MiSeq was used to sequence the full-length TCR alpha and beta libraries, which had been barcoded with multiplex adaptors. The original methods were these. For each of nine subset-tissue groups, sequencing data from the five patients were pooled, and the groups were then compared using unsupervised clustering of TCR gene usage. The Morisita-Horn index was used to calculate repertoire similarity, with shared sequences weighted by how much each contributed to each repertoire. TCRdb applied fastp at Q25 and MiXCR to the public reads, then kept only in-frame beta chains. Duplicate CDR3 protein sequences are folded into a single record with the most common DNA and genes. For this entry, the V and J calls and clone size follow TCRdb and not the study's own pipeline. This sample lists just under 65,000 distinct CDR3 sequences; 22% were detected once. The biggest ten clones account for 2.5% to 3% of the sample.

This clonotype was seen a few times. The antigen it binds to is not known. Base qualities are not provided; no much larger clone lies one nucleotide away. CD4+CD45RO+CD25- cells were isolated as memory CD4+ T cells. Tregs, naive and memory CD4+ T cells from tumor, blood and ipsilateral draining lymph nodes of about 5 breast cancer patients underwent full-length TCR alpha and beta sequencing. Tumor tissue and lymph nodes obtained by ipsilateral axillary dissection were perfused with PBS, cut into small pieces and digested using collagenase I and hyaluronidase. Ficoll density gradient centrifugation was used to isolate mononuclear cells from lymph nodes or from approximately 46 ml of peripheral blood. FACS confirmed that the sorted cell populations were more than 90% pure. Sequenced material: memory CD4+ T cells sorted from a lymph node. According to the study, the label for this sample's cell subset or site signals: memory CD4+ T cells, CD4+CD45RO+CD25-. This TCR came from a female donor with breast cancer.

The DNA is as follows: TGCGCCAGCAGCTTTAGGCCTAGCGGGAGCACCGGGGAGCTGTTTTTT. It is translated as CASSFRPSGSTGELFF. The rearranged segments are TRBV5-1 and TRBJ2-2, and TRBD2 matches 10 of the central bases. Clipping removes 2 bases from V and 4 bases from J, with 5 as the unmatched junction base count. CDR1 and CDR2 were assigned from the germline V gene as SGHRS and YFSETQ. The CDR3, cysteine through phenylalanine, is 16 amino acids long. Only the CDR3 DNA is retained, 48 bases long and in frame from the first base.